The present T cell receptor (beta chain) was sequenced within a study of blood T cell repertoires in COVID-19. Assay used: immunoSEQ multiplex PCR; TCRdb lists only in-frame clones, some missing. Of a few hundred thousand clones in the sample, around 90% were seen once. The length of the CDR3 is 15 residues. Per the germline V gene, CDR1 is MNHEY and CDR2 is SMNVEV (reference sequence). V was pared by 8 bases and J by 5 bases, with 21 bases between. This receptor was obtained from a man aged 60 to 75 who had recovered from COVID-19. The sequencing sample was made of peripheral blood. J is TRBJ1-2 and V is TRBV27, with D possibly matching TRBD1 (5 bases). In DNA, the CDR3 is TGTGCCAGCGGGCCTTGGGGGGACTCTGGGTATGGCTACACCTTC. It yields the protein CASGPWGDSGYGYTF.